The entry below gives a single T cell receptor (beta chain) sequence along with its context. The CDR3 contains 13 residues. Germline CDR1 is GTSNPN and CDR2 is SVGIG (reference sequence). Trimming took 1 base from V and 3 from J, leaving 10 bases between them. In the study's own analysis: Amplification of reference gene primers provided the estimated nucleated cell counts. TCRdb's copy holds only in-frame clones and misses some; the assay was immunoSEQ multiplex PCR. V, J and clone size are taken as reported in that table, and D and trimming were inferred from the DNA itself. In the table there are 75,000 to 85,000 clones, 80% to 90% of which are singletons. This sample is part of a study of blood T cell repertoires in COVID-19. Turning to the study itself: Collection of acute and convalescent COVID-19 samples took place in the United States, Italy and Spain.

Sample: peripheral blood. The rearrangement links TRBV30 to TRBJ2-7, with TRBD1 as a possible D gene (5 bases). The source is a human donor in a cohort sampled during active COVID-19. In DNA, the CDR3 is TGTGCCTGGAGTGGGCAGGGTAACTACGAGCAGTACTTC. It specifies CAWSGQGNYEQYF.